This T cell receptor beta chain was captured in a study of neurological immune-mediated disorders. The making of cDNA relied on 5'RACE with 10-nucleotide random UMIs. TCRdb fed the 5' RACE reads into MiXCR, producing one record per CDR3 protein. Here the sample spans more than 40,000 distinct CDR3 sequences, about 14% being singletons. This clonotype occurred many times. Its antigen remains unidentified. Germline assignment: CDR1 MGHDK and CDR2 SYGVNS. This CDR3 contains 15 residues. V lost 1 base and J lost 4, with 13 bases in between. Overall study results and limits: The greatest degree of TCR clonal expansion was observed in HTLV-1-associated myelopathy, with the lowest in multiple sclerosis, below that of healthy controls. The absence of shared CDR3 amino acid sequences among expanded clones across subjects suggests private repertoires in all groups.

The sorted libraries were prepared using 800,000 to 1,000,000 CD4+ or CD8+ T cells that had themselves been sorted. The chain links TRBV25-1 to TRBJ1-2; D is possibly TRBD1 (5 bases). The sample comprised CD4+ T cells from blood. The clonotype comes from a woman aged 55-69 years with HTLV-1-associated myelopathy (HAM/TSP). CDR3 region: CASSELAGPGYGYTF. DNA of the CDR3: TGTGCCAGCAGTGAATTAGCGGGACCCGGCTATGGCTACACCTTC.